These 21 T cell receptor beta chains were sequenced from one sample in a study of blood T cell repertoires in COVID-19. Clones were read by immunoSEQ multiplex PCR, and TCRdb kept only the in-frame ones, dropping some. Here the sample spans 250,000 to 350,000 clones, 80% to 90% being singletons. The sequenced sample consisted of peripheral blood. The receptors here all came from a woman between 50 and 59 years old with COVID-19, enrolled during active disease.

This clone has only one observation. The V call is TRBV12-2, the J call TRBJ2-1; the table's TRBD2 call for D was not verified on the DNA. TRBV12-2 is annotated as a pseudogene. The CDR3 spans 16 residues. CDR3 sequence (DNA): TGTGCAAGTCGCTCCCCGGGACTAGGGTTGGGGAATGAGCAGTTCTTC. As protein: CASRSPGLGLGNEQFF.

The rearrangement uses TRBV27 and TRBJ1-5; D is undetermined. The CDR3 is 16 residues long. V lost 5 bases to trimming and J lost 0 bases, with 14 bases between them. Germline V lookup: CDR1 MNHEY, CDR2 SMNVEV (reference sequence). The CDR3 is CASSILPLDSNQPQHF. Written as DNA, the CDR3 is TGTGCCAGCAGTATATTGCCCCTAGATAGCAATCAGCCCCAGCATTTT.

CDR3 DNA sequence: TGTGCCAGCAGCCAGCGTACCCCCGGCGGAACAGATACGCAGTATTTT. Encoded protein: CASSQRTPGGTDTQYF. V is TRBV14 and J is TRBJ2-3; D is ambiguous. Germline V CDR1 and CDR2: SGHDN, FVKESK. This CDR3 comprises 16 residues. V was shortened by 3 bases and J by 3 bases, with 16 bases between the two germline ends.

In its sample, this clone was seen a few times. This rearrangement joins TRBV24-1 to TRBJ2-2, with TRBD1 identical over 12 bases. V gave up 7 bases and J gave up 8 bases; unmatched junction bases: 4. This CDR3 comprises 14 residues. Germline values: CDR1 KGHDR, CDR2 SFDVKD. The CDR3 sequence: CATRGQGATGELFF. CDR3 nucleotide sequence: TGTGCCACCAGGGGACAGGGGGCGACAGGGGAGCTGTTTTTT.

The V gene is TRBV5-6, the J gene TRBJ1-6; D remains unclear. Germline CDR1 reads SGHDT; CDR2 reads YYEEEE. The CDR3 consists of 16 residues. The V and J ends lost 0 bases and 3 bases respectively, with 10 bases between them. CDR3 sequence (DNA): TGTGCCAGCAGCTTGGGTCACAGAAACTATAATTCACCCCTCCACTTT. Its protein is CASSLGHRNYNSPLHF.

This clone has only a few counts. The rearrangement links TRBV29-1 to TRBJ1-1; 7 bases align to TRBD1. The J segment lost 2 bases and the V segment lost 4 bases, leaving 7 bases of the junction unmatched. The V gene's germline CDR1 is SQVTM and CDR2 ANQGSEA. The CDR3 loop spans 14 amino acids. The DNA of the CDR3 is TGCAGCGTTGCCCCGGGACAGTTTAACACTGAAGCTTTCTTT. This sequence encodes CSVAPGQFNTEAFF.

The genes are TRBV27 and TRBJ1-6; D ambiguous. V lost 3 bases to trimming and J lost 10 bases, with 13 bases between them. This CDR3 is built from 14 residues. The germline V gene has CDR1 MNHEY and CDR2 SMNVEV (reference sequence). CDR3 coding DNA: TGTGCCAGCAGTTTCGGAGGGTTTTTGTCACCCCTCCACTTT. It yields the protein CASSFGGFLSPLHF.

A few counts support this clone. Other DNA sequences in this sample translate to the same CDR3. The rearrangement joins TRBV11-2 to TRBJ1-5; unclear D gene. CDR1 and CDR2 (germline): SGHAT, FQNNGV. CDR3 length: 13 residues. The V end lost 2 bases, the J end lost 7 bases, and 9 bases lay between the germline ends. The CDR3 reads CASSLTAGQPQHF. Written as DNA, the CDR3 is TGTGCCAGCAGCTTAACCGCGGGCCAGCCCCAGCATTTT.

V is TRBV6-6 and J is TRBJ2-2; tentative D call: TRBD1 (6 bases). This CDR3 contains 15 residues. The germline V gene has CDR1 MNHNY and CDR2 SVGAGI (reference sequence). V lost 6 bases, J lost 1 base, and 12 bases lay in between. CDR3 protein: CASSRQVMNTGELFF. The DNA of the CDR3 is TGTGCCAGCAGCAGACAGGTGATGAACACCGGGGAGCTGTTTTTT.

The rearrangement joins TRBV27 to TRBJ2-7; 10 bases map to TRBD2. Germline V lookup: CDR1 MNHEY, CDR2 SMNVEV (reference sequence). V lost 2 bases to trimming and J lost 1 base; unmatched junction nucleotides: 11. This CDR3 spans 18 amino acids. The CDR3 sequence is CASSLGVWTSGKSYEQYF. The CDR3 coding sequence is TGTGCCAGCAGTTTAGGAGTCTGGACTAGCGGAAAATCCTACGAGCAGTACTTC.

V usage is TRBV27 and J usage is TRBJ2-2; unclear D gene. Germline CDR1 is MNHEY and CDR2 is SMNVEV (reference sequence). Trimming removed 2 bases at V and 2 bases at J, with 6 bases between. The CDR3 length is 14 residues. Here the CDR3 DNA reads TGTGCCAGCAGTTTAGGAGCAAACACCGGGGAGCTGTTTTTT. Translation gives CASSLGANTGELFF.

The V and J genes are TRBV19 and TRBJ2-7, with TRBD2 as a possible D gene (5 bases). V was trimmed by 1 base and J by 3 bases, leaving 10 bases between them. CDR1 and CDR2 (germline): LNHDA, SQIVND (reference sequence). There are 14 residues in the CDR3. DNA for the CDR3: TGTGCCAGTAGTATAGGGGTAGACTACTACGAGCAGTACTTC. The encoded protein is CASSIGVDYYEQYF.

The chain joins TRBV6-5 to TRBJ2-7; a weak D match, TRBD2 (7 bases). V lost 6 bases and J 1 base, leaving 13 bases between the germline ends. The CDR3 covers 14 residues. CDR1 MNHEY and CDR2 SVGAGI come from the germline V gene. The CDR3 region has the DNA TGTGCCAGCAGGGGGAGGGACACTTCCTACGAGCAGTACTTC. Its translation is CASRGRDTSYEQYF.

The chain couples TRBV18 to TRBJ2-2, with unresolved D. The V end lost 3 bases, the J end lost 1 base, and 3 bases lay between the germline ends. The germline CDR1 and CDR2 sequences are KGHSH and LQKENI. This CDR3 is built from 13 residues. CDR3 region: CASSPMNTGELFF. CDR3 coding DNA: TGTGCCAGCTCACCCATGAACACCGGGGAGCTGTTTTTT. Complete variable domain (other parts from reference TRBV18 and TRBJ2-2): NAGVMQNPRHLVRRRGQEARLRCSPMKGHSHVYWYRQLPEEGLKFMVYLQKENIIDESGMPKERFSAEFPKEGPSILRIQQVVRGDSAAYFCASSPMNTGELFFGEGSRLTVL.

As concerns this clone: At one end, the junction sequence differs from germline, possibly due to a read error. The chain has TRBV7-3 and TRBJ2-5; 14 bases align to TRBD2. CDR1 SGHTA and CDR2 FQGTGA come from the germline V gene. The CDR3 extends over 18 amino acids. The chain's CDR3 is CASSLTGTSGRAWETQYF. The CDR3 DNA is TGTGCCAGCAGCCTAACAGGGACTAGCGGGAGAGCCTGGGAGACCCAGTACTTC.

The CDR3 here is CASSRYLNTEAFF. The CDR3 DNA reads TGTGCCAGCAGTCGGTACTTGAACACTGAAGCTTTCTTT. The chain joins TRBV2 to TRBJ1-1; D gene unclear. Per germline, CDR1 SNHLY and CDR2 FYNNEI. CDR3 length: 13 amino acids. The V end was cut by 5 bases, the J end by 0 bases, with 7 bases between.

This chain joins TRBV5-1 and TRBJ2-3, with TRBD1 matching over 7 bases. Germline V gene sequence: CDR1 SGHRS, CDR2 YFSETQ. The ends lost 2 bases at V and 0 bases at J; junction bases unmatched: 6. This CDR3 comprises 16 residues. The CDR3, as DNA: TGCGCCAGCAGCTTATCAGGGACAGCAAGCACAGATACGCAGTATTTT. It encodes CASSLSGTASTDTQYF.

V gene TRBV11-3 combines with J gene TRBJ2-1; maybe TRBD2 (5 bases). Trimming shortened V by 0 bases and J by 8 bases, and 11 bases separated the two germline ends. The CDR3 contains 14 residues. From germline, CDR1 is SGHNT and CDR2 YENEEA. The CDR3 loop is CASSLDGGVDEQFF. The CDR3 DNA follows: TGTGCCAGCAGCTTAGACGGAGGTGTGGATGAGCAGTTCTTC.

The V call is TRBV6-2 or TRBV6-3, the J call TRBJ1-2, with 7 bases matching TRBD1. The CDR3 has 17 amino acids. CDR1 MNHEY and CDR2 SVGEGT come from the germline V gene. V lost 0 bases, J lost 5 bases, and 12 bases stayed unmatched. The CDR3 here is CASSYSLDQKGAYGYTF. CDR3 DNA: TGTGCCAGCAGTTACTCTCTCGACCAAAAGGGGGCATATGGCTACACCTTC.

The CDR3 reads CASSVGQGALSGNTIYF. Written as DNA, the CDR3 is TGTGCCAGCAGCGTAGGACAGGGGGCTCTTTCTGGAAACACCATATATTTT. V is TRBV9 and J is TRBJ1-3; 10 bases agree with TRBD1. Looked up from germline, CDR1 is SGDLS and CDR2 is YYNGEE. Losses at the gene ends were 0 bases for V and 1 base for J; bases not matched to a gene: 4. This CDR3 contains 17 residues.

CDR3 bases: TGCGCCAGCAGCCCGTTCGGGACCTACGAGCAGTACTTC. It encodes CASSPFGTYEQYF. The chain employs TRBV5-1 and TRBJ2-7; TRBD2 might be the D (5 bases). Germline V gene lookup returns CDR1 SGHRS and CDR2 YFSETQ. The V gene lost 4 bases and the J gene lost 2 bases, with 10 bases spanning the gap. This CDR3 is 13 amino acids long.